This is a list of T cell receptor beta chains from one sample in a study of cytomegalovirus exposure and HLA in healthy donors. The table came from immunoSEQ multiplex PCR; TCRdb's copy has only in-frame clones and leaves some out. The top ten clones hold about 3.5% of a sample with around 190,000 clones, 81% of them seen once. What was sequenced was PBMCs. These receptor sequences come from a middle-aged man in good health and CMV-seropositive. The CDR3 runs from the conserved cysteine through the conserved F or W. Each record gives: V gene, J gene, D gene, clone size, CDR3 protein, CDR3 DNA. D genes are given only for firm matches. Clone sizes are given selectively: once, few, many, or a class where the clone is expanded.

TRBV28,TRBJ2-5,-,few,CASSVGLALIKQETQYF,TGTGCCAGCAGTGTAGGACTCGCCCTTATAAAACAAGAGACCCAGTACTTC
TRBV19,TRBJ2-1,-,-,CASSMTPIGNEQFF,TGTGCCAGTAGTATGACTCCCATTGGCAATGAGCAGTTCTTC
TRBV10-3,TRBJ1-3,TRBD1,few,CAISDEAGGLYVSGNTIYF,TGTGCCATCAGCGATGAGGCAGGGGGCCTATATGTTTCTGGAAACACCATATATTTT
TRBV4-3,TRBJ1-2,TRBD1,few,CASSHRTGTGYGYTF,TGCGCCAGCAGCCACAGGACAGGGACGGGCTATGGCTACACCTTC
TRBV6-1,TRBJ1-5,TRBD1,-,CASSPGQTNQPQHF,TGTGCCAGCAGTCCGGGACAGACTAATCAGCCCCAGCATTTT
TRBV14,TRBJ1-5,-,-,CASSQDSGGLVESNQPQHF,TGTGCCAGCAGCCAAGATAGTGGGGGGTTGGTCGAAAGCAATCAGCCCCAGCATTTT
TRBV7-9,TRBJ1-2,TRBD1,-,CASSKTGGNGYTF,TGTGCCAGCAGTAAGACAGGGGGGAATGGCTACACCTTC
TRBV28,TRBJ2-2,-,-,CASTWDLNTGELFF,TGTGCCAGCACTTGGGACTTGAACACCGGGGAGCTGTTTTTT
TRBV6-6,TRBJ2-7,TRBD1,-,CASSKGQGDEQYF,TGTGCCAGCAGTAAGGGACAGGGGGACGAGCAGTACTTC
TRBV4-2,TRBJ1-1,TRBD1,-,CASSLPGQGGPNTEAFF,TGTGCCAGCAGTCTTCCGGGACAGGGAGGACCGAACACTGAAGCTTTCTTT
TRBV5-1,TRBJ2-1,TRBD2,-,CASSPREGLAGNHEQFF,TGCGCCAGCAGCCCAAGGGAGGGACTAGCGGGAAATCATGAGCAGTTCTTC
TRBV7-9,TRBJ2-3,-,-,CASSLLRDSRPGPQYF,TGTGCCAGCAGCTTGCTGCGGGACTCCCGCCCTGGACCGCAGTATTTT
TRBV7-3,TRBJ2-2,TRBD2,-,CASSPGTSGVLTGELFF,TGTGCCAGCAGCCCCGGGACTAGCGGGGTCCTCACCGGGGAGCTGTTTTTT
TRBV19,TRBJ1-1,-,-,CASSIHRPYTEAFF,TGTGCCAGTAGTATTCACAGACCCTACACTGAAGCTTTCTTT
TRBV9,TRBJ1-1,-,-,CASSVATGGGTEAFF,TGTGCCAGCAGCGTAGCGACCGGCGGGGGCACTGAAGCTTTCTTT
TRBV6-7,TRBJ2-1,-,-,CASTTLPLCREQFF,TGTGCCAGCACCACACTACCTCTGTGTAGGGAGCAGTTCTTC
TRBV5-4,TRBJ1-2,-,-,CASSLANYGYTF,TGTGCCAGCAGCTTGGCAAACTATGGCTACACCTTC
TRBV28,TRBJ1-1,-,-,CATHGQPNTEAFF,TGTGCCACCCACGGACAGCCGAACACTGAAGCTTTCTTT
TRBV5-8,TRBJ1-5,-,-,CASSPRTDYSNQPQHF,TGTGCCAGCAGCCCGCGGACAGACTATAGCAATCAGCCCCAGCATTTT
TRBV18,TRBJ1-1,TRBD1,-,CASSGMRTGLDTEAFF,TGTGCCAGCTCAGGGATGAGGACAGGTTTGGACACTGAAGCTTTCTTT
TRBV6-6,TRBJ1-2,TRBD1,few,CASSTGTGVSGYTF,TGTGCCAGCAGCACCGGGACAGGGGTGTCTGGCTACACCTTC
TRBV6-6,TRBJ2-1,-,-,CASTHVLSGAYNEQFF,TGTGCCAGCACCCACGTGCTGTCCGGTGCCTACAATGAGCAGTTCTTC
TRBV5-1,TRBJ2-1,-,once,CASSFSGETYNEQFF,TGCGCCAGCAGCTTCTCCGGGGAGACCTACAATGAGCAGTTCTTC
TRBV7-8,TRBJ2-1,TRBD1,-,CASSPEGGADEQFF,TGTGCCAGCAGCCCAGAAGGGGGCGCGGATGAGCAGTTCTTC
TRBV30,TRBJ2-5,TRBD1,-,CAQDRGGKETQYF,TGTGCCCAAGACAGGGGGGGTAAAGAGACCCAGTACTTC
TRBV15,TRBJ2-7,TRBD1,-,CATSRDRAGTGSYEQYF,TGTGCCACCAGCAGAGATCGGGCCGGGACAGGGTCCTACGAGCAGTACTTC
TRBV2,TRBJ2-5,TRBD1,-,CASSGSRDSQETQYF,TGTGCCAGCAGTGGATCCCGGGACAGCCAAGAGACCCAGTACTTC
TRBV6-5,TRBJ2-5,TRBD2,-,CASRGGGAPQETQYF,TGTGCCAGCAGGGGCGGGGGGGCTCCTCAAGAGACCCAGTACTTC
TRBV6-5,TRBJ2-7,TRBD2,-,CASNTPGLADEQYF,TGTGCCAGCAACACCCCGGGACTAGCAGACGAGCAGTACTTC
TRBV5-1,TRBJ2-3,-,-,CASSSGLLTDTQYF,TGCGCCAGCAGCTCGGGACTCCTCACAGATACGCAGTATTTT
TRBV7-2,TRBJ1-4,TRBD1,-,CASSPDRGGEKLFF,TGTGCCAGCAGCCCGGACAGGGGAGGTGAAAAACTGTTTTTT
TRBV5-5,TRBJ2-7,-,-,CARRRSYYEQYF,TGTGCCAGAAGACGGAGTTACTACGAGCAGTACTTC
TRBV7-9,TRBJ1-1,-,-,CASSPFGGAKNTEAFF,TGTGCCAGCAGCCCCTTCGGGGGGGCTAAGAACACTGAAGCTTTCTTT
TRBV21-1,TRBJ2-3,-,-,CASPGTQTSTDTQYF,TGTGCCAGCCCGGGAACTCAAACTAGCACAGATACGCAGTATTTT
TRBV19,TRBJ1-1,-,-,CAAGRGAQNTEAFF,TGTGCCGCCGGGCGGGGGGCCCAGAACACTGAAGCTTTCTTT
TRBV4-1,TRBJ2-3,TRBD1,-,CASSQEDRGGNTQYF,TGCGCCAGCAGCCAAGAGGACAGGGGTGGAAATACGCAGTATTTT
TRBV7-9,TRBJ2-1,TRBD2,-,CSSSYKGLAGSSYNEQFF,TGTTCCAGCAGCTATAAAGGACTAGCGGGGAGCTCCTACAATGAGCAGTTCTTC
TRBV10-1,TRBJ2-7,TRBD2,-,CASSDRGLAGIYEQYF,TGCGCCAGCAGTGACCGAGGACTAGCGGGGATCTACGAGCAGTACTTC
TRBV27,TRBJ2-7,-,-,CASSNPGGEQYF,TGTGCCAGCAGTAACCCAGGGGGGGAGCAGTACTTC
TRBV10-1,TRBJ1-1,TRBD1,-,CASSESVIGRQGTEAFF,TGCGCCAGCAGTGAAAGTGTCATCGGGCGACAGGGCACTGAAGCTTTCTTT
TRBV7-2,TRBJ2-4,-,-,CASSLGRGNIQYF,TGTGCCAGCAGCTTAGGAAGGGGAAACATTCAGTACTTC
TRBV5-1,TRBJ2-3,TRBD1,few,CASSQGQETDTQYF,TGCGCCAGCAGCCAAGGACAGGAGACGGATACGCAGTATTTT
TRBV6-6,TRBJ1-2,-,-,CASSWGDGGGYGYTF,TGTGCCAGCAGTTGGGGGGACGGTGGAGGCTATGGCTACACCTTC
TRBV5-4,TRBJ2-4,-,-,CASSFDIQYF,TGTGCCAGCAGCTTCGACATTCAGTACTTC
TRBV7-9,TRBJ2-3,-,-,CASSLGSSADTQYF,TGTGCCAGCAGCTTAGGATCCAGCGCAGATACGCAGTATTTT
TRBV10-2,TRBJ2-3,-,once,CASSESRESTDTQYF,TGCGCCAGCAGTGAGTCGAGGGAAAGCACAGATACGCAGTATTTT
TRBV9,TRBJ2-3,-,-,CASSVDRDLITDTQYF,TGTGCCAGCAGCGTAGATAGGGACTTAATCACAGATACGCAGTATTTT
TRBV2,TRBJ2-7,-,-,CASRRNYEQYF,TGTGCCAGCAGGAGGAACTACGAGCAGTACTTC
TRBV7-2,TRBJ1-1,-,-,CASSLAIRVGTEAFF,TGTGCCAGCAGCTTAGCAATCAGGGTCGGCACTGAAGCTTTCTTT
TRBV19,TRBJ2-7,-,-,CATRSDWTTSSYEQYF,TGTGCCACCCGGAGCGATTGGACTACCAGCTCCTACGAGCAGTACTTC
TRBV5-4,TRBJ1-5,-,-,CASSREGGQPQHF,TGTGCCAGCAGCCGGGAGGGAGGTCAGCCCCAGCATTTT
TRBV13,TRBJ1-6,-,few,CASSSREKNSPLHF,TGTGCCAGCAGCTCCAGGGAAAAGAATTCACCCCTCCACTTT
TRBV5-4,TRBJ1-2,TRBD1,-,CASSWTGSGYTF,TGTGCCAGCAGCTGGACAGGGAGTGGCTACACCTTC